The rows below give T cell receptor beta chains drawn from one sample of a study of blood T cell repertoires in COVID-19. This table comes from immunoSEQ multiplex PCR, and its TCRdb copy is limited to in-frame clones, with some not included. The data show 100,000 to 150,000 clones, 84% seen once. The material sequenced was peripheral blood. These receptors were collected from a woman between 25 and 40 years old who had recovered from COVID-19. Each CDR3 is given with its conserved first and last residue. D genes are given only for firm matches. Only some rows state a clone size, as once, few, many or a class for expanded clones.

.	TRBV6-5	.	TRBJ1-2	TGTGCCAGCAGCCCCTTGGCGGCAGGGAACTATGGCTACACCTTC	CASSPLAAGNYGYTF
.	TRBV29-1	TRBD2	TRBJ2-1	TGCAGCGGGGAGACTAGCGGGATATACAATGAGCAGTTCTTC	CSGETSGIYNEQFF
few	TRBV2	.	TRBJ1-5	TGTGCCAGCTGCAATGACAGGCTCAATCAGCCCCAGCATTTT	CASCNDRLNQPQHF
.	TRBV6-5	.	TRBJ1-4	TGTGCCAGCAGCCCCGGGACGGGGGTCGGCTGGCTGTTTTTT	CASSPGTGVGWLFF
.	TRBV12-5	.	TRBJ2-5	TGTGCTCCGAGGAGAGAAGAGACCCAGTACTTC	CAPRREETQYF
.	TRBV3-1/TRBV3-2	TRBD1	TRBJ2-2	TGTGCCAGCAGTCAATTGGGACAGGGGGCTCACACCGGGGAGCTGTTTTTT	CASSQLGQGAHTGELFF
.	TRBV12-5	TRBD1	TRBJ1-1	TGTGCTAGTGGGGCCGGGACAGTGAACACTGAAGCTTTCTTT	CASGAGTVNTEAFF
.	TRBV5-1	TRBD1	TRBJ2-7	TGCGCCAGCAGCTTGGTGGGGGGACAGGGAGCCCACGAGCAGTACTTC	CASSLVGGQGAHEQYF
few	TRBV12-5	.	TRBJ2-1	TGTGCTAGTGGTTTGGGACAGAGCTCCTACAATGAGCAGTTCTTC	CASGLGQSSYNEQFF
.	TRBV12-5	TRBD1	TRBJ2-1	TGTGCTAGTGCCCCCAACCCTGGGACAGGGGGAGGAGATGAGCAGTTCTTC	CASAPNPGTGGGDEQFF
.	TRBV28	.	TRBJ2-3	TGTGCCAGCTCCATACCGGGGGTGGATACGCAGTATTTT	CASSIPGVDTQYF
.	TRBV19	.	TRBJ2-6	TGTGCCAGTACTCAGGGTTCTGGGGCCAACGTCCTGACTTTC	CASTQGSGANVLTF
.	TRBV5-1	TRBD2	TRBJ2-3	TGCGCCAGCAGCATAGGACTAGCCTACACAGATACGCAGTATTTT	CASSIGLAYTDTQYF
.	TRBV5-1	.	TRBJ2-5	TGCGCCAGCAGCTTGGTACCCAGCCAAGAGACCCAGTACTTC	CASSLVPSQETQYF
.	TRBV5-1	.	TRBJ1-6	TGCGCCAGCAGCTTGGTCGGGGGACTGGGTAATTCACCCCTCCACTTT	CASSLVGGLGNSPLHF
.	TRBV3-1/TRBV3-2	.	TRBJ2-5	TGTGCCAGCAGCCAAGTGGGGGGCCAAGAGACCCAGTACTTC	CASSQVGGQETQYF
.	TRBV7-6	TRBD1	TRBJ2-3	TGTGCCAGCAGCTTCGGACAGGGCACAGATACGCAGTATTTT	CASSFGQGTDTQYF
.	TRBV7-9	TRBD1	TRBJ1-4	TGTGCCAGCAGCTGGACAGGGGGGTCTACTAATGAAAAACTGTTTTTT	CASSWTGGSTNEKLFF
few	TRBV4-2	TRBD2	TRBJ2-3	TGTGCCAGCAGCCTAGCGGGAGTCACAGATACGCAGTATTTT	CASSLAGVTDTQYF
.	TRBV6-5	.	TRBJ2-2	TGTGCCAGCCCTTCAGGGCCAAACACCGGGGAGCTGTTTTTT	CASPSGPNTGELFF
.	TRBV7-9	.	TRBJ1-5	TGTGCCAGCAGCTTATCAGGGGACGGCAATCAGCCCCAGCATTTT	CASSLSGDGNQPQHF
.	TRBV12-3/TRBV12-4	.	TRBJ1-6	TGTGCCAGCAGTTTACCGAATTCACCCCTCCACTTT	CASSLPNSPLHF
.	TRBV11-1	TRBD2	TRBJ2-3	TGTGCCAGCAGCTTAGAAGCGGGGGGCACAGATACGCAGTATTTT	CASSLEAGGTDTQYF
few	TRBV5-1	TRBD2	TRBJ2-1	TGCGCCAGCAGCCCCTATACAGCGGGGGGAAATGAGCAGTTCTTC	CASSPYTAGGNEQFF
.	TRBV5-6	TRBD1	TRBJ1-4	TGTGCCAGCAGCCCGACAGGGGCGCTCGTAGGGGAAAAACTGTTTTTT	CASSPTGALVGEKLFF
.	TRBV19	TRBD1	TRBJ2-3	TGTGCCAGTAGTATAATCCTTACAGGGGGAGGCACAGATACGCAGTATTTT	CASSIILTGGGTDTQYF
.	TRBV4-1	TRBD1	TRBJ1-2	TGCGCCAGCAGCCAACGACCATTCCGGGACAGGGAGAACTATGGCTACACCTTC	CASSQRPFRDRENYGYTF
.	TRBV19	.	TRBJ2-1	TGTGCCAGTAGTATGGGGAGCGGTAGCTCCTACAATGAGCAGTTCTTC	CASSMGSGSSYNEQFF
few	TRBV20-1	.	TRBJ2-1	TGCAGTGCTAGTTCGCTAGCCTCGGAATACAATGAGCAGTTCTTC	CSASSLASEYNEQFF
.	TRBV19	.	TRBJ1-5	TGTGCCAGTAGTATAACCCCTCCAGGCAGGGGTGGCCAGCCCCAGCATTTT	CASSITPPGRGGQPQHF
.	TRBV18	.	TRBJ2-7	TGTGCCAGCTCACTCAAGGAGGGCTCCTACGAGCAGTACTTC	CASSLKEGSYEQYF
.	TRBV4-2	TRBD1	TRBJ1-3	TGTGCCAGCAGCCAAAGGGTCGGGACAGGCTCTGGAAACACCATATATTTT	CASSQRVGTGSGNTIYF
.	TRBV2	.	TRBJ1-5	TGTGCCAGCAAAGCCGGAGGTTCGAATCAGCCCCAGCATTTT	CASKAGGSNQPQHF
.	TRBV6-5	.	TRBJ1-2	TGTGCCACCCGGCTGAGGGTTTTCGATGGCTACACCTTC	CATRLRVFDGYTF
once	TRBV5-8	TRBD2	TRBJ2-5	TGTGCCAGCAGCTTGGGAAGGACTAGCAGAAATCAAGAGACCCAGTACTTC	CASSLGRTSRNQETQYF
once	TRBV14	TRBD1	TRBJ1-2	TGTGCCAGCAGTGGGGGACAGGGCTTCGCTAACTATGGCTACACCTTC	CASSGGQGFANYGYTF
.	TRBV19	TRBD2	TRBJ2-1	TGTGCCAGTAGGCGGACTAGCGGGGGTTTTGACAATGAGCAGTTCTTC	CASRRTSGGFDNEQFF
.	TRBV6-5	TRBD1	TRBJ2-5	TGTGCCAGCAGTTACTCAGGCCAGGGGGCCGGGACCCAGTACTTC	CASSYSGQGAGTQYF
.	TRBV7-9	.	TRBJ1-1	TGTGCCAGCAGCGTGAACAGCCCTACTGAAGCTTTCTTT	CASSVNSPTEAFF
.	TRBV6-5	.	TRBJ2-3	TGTGCCAGCGCTATGGGGCAGGGGAAAGATACGCAGTATTTT	CASAMGQGKDTQYF